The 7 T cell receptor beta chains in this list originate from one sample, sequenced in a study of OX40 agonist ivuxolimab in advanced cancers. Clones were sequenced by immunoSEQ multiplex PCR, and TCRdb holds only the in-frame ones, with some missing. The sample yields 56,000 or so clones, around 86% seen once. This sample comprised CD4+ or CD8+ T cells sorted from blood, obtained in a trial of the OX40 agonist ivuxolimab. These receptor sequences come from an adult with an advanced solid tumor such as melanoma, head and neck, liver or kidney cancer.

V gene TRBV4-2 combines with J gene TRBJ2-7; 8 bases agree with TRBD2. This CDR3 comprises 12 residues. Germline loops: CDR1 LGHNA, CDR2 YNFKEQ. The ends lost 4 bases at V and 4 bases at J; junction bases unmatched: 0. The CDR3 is CASSPGGYEQYF. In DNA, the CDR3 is TGTGCCAGCAGCCCGGGAGGGTACGAGCAGTACTTC.

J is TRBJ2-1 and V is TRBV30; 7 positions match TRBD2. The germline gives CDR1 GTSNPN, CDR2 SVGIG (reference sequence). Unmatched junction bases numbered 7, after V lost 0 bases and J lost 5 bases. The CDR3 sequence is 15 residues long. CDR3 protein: CAWSVGLGVDNEQFF. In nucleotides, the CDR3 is TGTGCCTGGAGTGTCGGACTAGGAGTAGACAATGAGCAGTTCTTC.

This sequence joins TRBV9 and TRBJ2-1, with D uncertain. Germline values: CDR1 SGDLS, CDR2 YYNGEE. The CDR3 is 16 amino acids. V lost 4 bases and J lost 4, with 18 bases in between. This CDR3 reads CASSPPWAEGYNEQFF. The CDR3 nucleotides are TGTGCCAGCAGCCCTCCCTGGGCCGAAGGGTACAATGAGCAGTTCTTC.

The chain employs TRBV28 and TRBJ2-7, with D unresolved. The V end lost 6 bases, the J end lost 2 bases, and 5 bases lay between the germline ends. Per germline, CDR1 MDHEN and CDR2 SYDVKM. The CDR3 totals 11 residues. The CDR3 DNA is TGTGCCAGCAGAAACACCTACGAGCAGTACTTC. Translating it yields CASRNTYEQYF.

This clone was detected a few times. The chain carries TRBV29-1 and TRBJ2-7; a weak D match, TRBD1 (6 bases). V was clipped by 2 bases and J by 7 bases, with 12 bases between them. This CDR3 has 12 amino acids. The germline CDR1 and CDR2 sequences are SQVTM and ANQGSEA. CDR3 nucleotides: TGCAGCGTTGAACGACAGGCTGGGGAGCAGTACTTC. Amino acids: CSVERQAGEQYF.

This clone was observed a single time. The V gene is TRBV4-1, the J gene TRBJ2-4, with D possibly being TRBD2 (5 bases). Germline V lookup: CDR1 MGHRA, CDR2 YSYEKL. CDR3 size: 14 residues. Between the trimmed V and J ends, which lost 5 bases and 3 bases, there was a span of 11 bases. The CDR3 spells CASSSREGKNIQYF. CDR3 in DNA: TGCGCCAGCAGCTCCCGGGAAGGCAAAAACATTCAGTACTTC.

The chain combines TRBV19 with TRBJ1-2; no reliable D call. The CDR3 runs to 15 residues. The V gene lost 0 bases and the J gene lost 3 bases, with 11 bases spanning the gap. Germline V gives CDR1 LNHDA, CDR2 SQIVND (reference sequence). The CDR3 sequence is CASSIDLSGYYGYTF. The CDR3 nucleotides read TGTGCCAGTAGTATAGATCTATCGGGGTACTATGGCTACACCTTC.